The rows below give T cell receptor beta chains drawn from one sample of a study of chemoradiotherapy in HPV16-positive cancers. Sequenced by immunoSEQ multiplex PCR; TCRdb stores in-frame clones only, minus some. The sample contains 9,000 to 10,000 clones, more than 65% of which appear only once. The sequenced sample was blood, obtained from a patient who underwent chemoradiotherapy. These receptors all stem from a human donor with HPV-associated anogenital cancer. CDR3s include the opening cysteine and the closing phenylalanine or tryptophan. A D gene is named only where the DNA matches it firmly. Expanded clones are given a class, and other clones once, few, many or no size at all.

D: .
length: 13
size: .
J: TRBJ1-1
V: TRBV29-1
CDR3: CSVRTSVRTEAFF
DNA: TGCAGCGTGCGGACAAGCGTTCGGACTGAAGCTTTCTTT

D: TRBD1
length: 16
size: .
J: TRBJ2-3
V: TRBV29-1
CDR3: CSVEDRGTGRVDTQYF
DNA: TGCAGCGTTGAAGATCGGGGGACAGGGAGGGTAGATACGCAGTATTTT

D: .
length: 14
size: .
J: TRBJ1-2
V: TRBV5-6
CDR3: CASSWWGNIYGYTF
DNA: TGTGCCAGCAGCTGGTGGGGAAACATCTATGGCTACACCTTC

D: TRBD1
length: 15
size: .
J: TRBJ1-1
V: TRBV5-6
CDR3: CASSDYFGQGSDAFF
DNA: TGTGCCAGCAGCGATTATTTCGGACAGGGAAGTGACGCTTTCTTT

D: .
length: 17
size: .
J: TRBJ1-6
V: TRBV5-1
CDR3: CASSGPGDTSYNSPLHF
DNA: TGCGCCAGCAGCGGGCCCGGGGATACGTCCTATAATTCACCCCTCCACTTT

D: TRBD1
length: 14
size: .
J: TRBJ1-1
V: TRBV6-5
CDR3: CASSQTGGSREAFF
DNA: TGTGCCAGCAGCCAGACAGGGGGGTCTCGGGAAGCTTTCTTT

D: .
length: 12
size: .
J: TRBJ2-7
V: TRBV7-9
CDR3: CASSLTSYEQYF
DNA: TGTGCCAGCAGCTTAACCTCCTACGAGCAGTACTTC

D: .
length: 16
size: once
J: TRBJ2-1
V: TRBV18
CDR3: CASSPRQASAGNEQFF
DNA: TGTGCCAGCTCACCAAGGCAAGCTAGCGCCGGTAATGAGCAGTTCTTC

D: .
length: 15
size: .
J: TRBJ2-3
V: TRBV7-9
CDR3: CASSLAPGGGYTQYF
DNA: TGTGCCAGCAGCTTAGCGCCGGGGGGCGGGTATACGCAGTATTTT

D: .
length: 13
size: .
J: TRBJ2-7
V: TRBV7-6
CDR3: CASSQTESYEQYF
DNA: TGTGCCAGCAGCCAGACAGAGTCCTACGAGCAGTACTTC

D: .
length: 11
size: .
J: TRBJ1-6
V: TRBV20-1
CDR3: CSGHRISPLHF
DNA: TGCAGTGGCCACAGGATTTCACCCCTCCACTTT

D: TRBD1
length: 13
size: .
J: TRBJ1-2
V: TRBV2
CDR3: CASSVTGAGGYTF
DNA: TGTGCCAGCAGTGTCACAGGGGCCGGGGGCTACACCTTC

D: .
length: 12
size: .
J: TRBJ2-5
V: TRBV19
CDR3: CASSISGETQYF
DNA: TGTGCCAGTAGTATCTCTGGAGAGACCCAGTACTTC

D: TRBD1
length: 15
size: .
J: TRBJ2-3
V: TRBV5-1
CDR3: CASRSGTGWADTQYF
DNA: TGCGCCAGCAGATCGGGGACAGGTTGGGCAGATACGCAGTATTTT

D: .
length: 14
size: .
J: TRBJ1-2
V: TRBV4-3
CDR3: CASSYTRVNYGYTF
DNA: TGCGCCAGCAGCTATACCAGGGTTAACTATGGCTACACCTTC

D: .
length: 13
size: .
J: TRBJ1-3
V: TRBV6-5
CDR3: CASSSGTGNTIYF
DNA: TGTGCCAGCAGTTCAGGGACCGGAAACACCATATATTTT

D: TRBD1
length: 15
size: .
J: TRBJ2-7
V: TRBV6-5
CDR3: CASSYSEIAGGKQYF
DNA: TGTGCCAGCAGTTACTCGGAGATAGCAGGGGGAAAGCAGTACTTC

D: .
length: 16
size: once
J: TRBJ1-5
V: TRBV19
CDR3: CASTAGRPPRTQPQHF
DNA: TGTGCCAGTACGGCAGGGAGACCCCCGCGAACTCAGCCCCAGCATTTT

D: .
length: 12
size: .
J: TRBJ1-6
V: TRBV7-9
CDR3: CASAGPNSPLHF
DNA: TGTGCCTCGGCAGGCCCCAATTCACCCCTCCACTTT

D: TRBD1
length: 14
size: few
J: TRBJ1-1
V: TRBV5-4
CDR3: CASSLGTVSTEAFF
DNA: TGTGCCAGCAGCTTAGGGACAGTTTCCACTGAAGCTTTCTTT

D: .
length: 13
size: .
J: TRBJ1-2
V: TRBV7-8
CDR3: CASSLVGGMGYTF
DNA: TGTGCCAGCAGCTTAGTGGGTGGGATGGGCTACACCTTC

D: TRBD1
length: 14
size: once
J: TRBJ2-7
V: TRBV11-3
CDR3: CASSLGGTGSEQYF
DNA: TGTGCCAGCAGCTTAGGTGGGACAGGGTCCGAGCAGTACTTC

D: .
length: 16
size: .
J: TRBJ1-5
V: TRBV19
CDR3: CASSIVAGANNQPQHF
DNA: TGTGCCAGTAGTATAGTGGCAGGGGCCAACAATCAGCCCCAGCATTTT

D: .
length: 17
size: .
J: TRBJ2-3
V: TRBV5-6
CDR3: CASSPYKLGRGTDTQYF
DNA: TGTGCCAGCAGCCCCTATAAACTAGGACGTGGCACAGATACGCAGTATTTT

D: .
length: 16
size: .
J: TRBJ1-3
V: TRBV9
CDR3: CASSVALRGQGDTIYF
DNA: TGTGCCAGCAGCGTAGCTCTCAGGGGCCAGGGAGACACCATATATTTT

D: .
length: 13
size: .
J: TRBJ1-1
V: TRBV11-2
CDR3: CASSLGAGRKAFF
DNA: TGTGCCAGCAGCTTAGGGGCAGGCCGAAAAGCTTTCTTT

D: .
length: 15
size: .
J: TRBJ1-6
V: TRBV7-9
CDR3: CASSLGLTQNSPLHF
DNA: TGTGCCAGCAGCTTAGGTCTGACACAGAATTCACCCCTCCACTTT

D: .
length: 18
size: .
J: TRBJ2-1
V: TRBV4-2
CDR3: CASSQALGDWSSYNEQFF
DNA: TGTGCCAGCAGCCAGGCCTTAGGGGATTGGTCATCCTACAATGAGCAGTTCTTC

D: .
length: 15
size: .
J: TRBJ1-3
V: TRBV7-2
CDR3: CASSLGGHSGNTIYF
DNA: TGTGCCAGCAGCTTGGGGGGGCACTCTGGAAACACCATATATTTT

D: .
length: 16
size: .
J: TRBJ1-5
V: TRBV7-2
CDR3: CASSLGGVAVNQPQHF
DNA: TGTGCCAGCAGCTTAGGGGGGGTGGCTGTCAATCAGCCCCAGCATTTT

D: .
length: 14
size: .
J: TRBJ2-7
V: TRBV7-2
CDR3: CASSLRVDAYEQYF
DNA: TGTGCCAGCAGCTTACGGGTCGACGCCTACGAGCAGTACTTC

D: TRBD1
length: 14
size: .
J: TRBJ1-2
V: TRBV7-9
CDR3: CASSLTQGDYGYTF
DNA: TGTGCCAGCAGCTTAACGCAGGGGGACTATGGCTACACCTTC

D: .
length: 15
size: .
J: TRBJ1-1
V: TRBV11-2
CDR3: CASSLFGARNTEAFF
DNA: TGTGCCAGCAGCTTATTCGGGGCCAGAAACACTGAAGCTTTCTTT

D: TRBD2
length: 14
size: .
J: TRBJ2-1
V: TRBV14
CDR3: CASSDISGDNEQFF
DNA: TGTGCCAGCAGTGATATCAGCGGGGACAATGAGCAGTTCTTC

D: TRBD1
length: 15
size: .
J: TRBJ2-5
V: TRBV11-2
CDR3: CASSLSTGESETQYF
DNA: TGTGCCAGCAGCCTCTCGACAGGGGAGAGTGAGACCCAGTACTTC

D: TRBD1
length: 15
size: once
J: TRBJ2-3
V: TRBV5-1
CDR3: CASKSRTGGLDTQYF
DNA: TGCGCCAGTAAATCGAGGACAGGGGGTTTGGATACGCAGTATTTT

D: .
length: 13
size: .
J: TRBJ1-2
V: TRBV4-2
CDR3: CASSQDPGYGYTF
DNA: TGTGCCAGCAGCCAAGATCCAGGATATGGCTACACCTTC

D: .
length: 13
size: .
J: TRBJ2-1
V: TRBV28
CDR3: CASRFDGFDEQFF
DNA: TGTGCCAGCAGGTTCGACGGTTTCGATGAGCAGTTCTTC

D: .
length: 11
size: .
J: TRBJ1-1
V: TRBV11-2
CDR3: CASSRILEAFF
DNA: TGTGCCAGCAGCCGGATACTCGAAGCTTTCTTT

D: TRBD1
length: 17
size: .
J: TRBJ1-2
V: TRBV11-1
CDR3: CASSLAPSGTGADGYTF
DNA: TGTGCCAGCAGCTTAGCGCCCTCTGGGACAGGGGCTGATGGCTACACCTTC

D: .
length: 15
size: .
J: TRBJ2-3
V: TRBV28
CDR3: CASTPAGSRTDTQYF
DNA: TGTGCCAGCACTCCTGCAGGGTCCCGCACAGATACGCAGTATTTT

D: .
length: 13
size: .
J: TRBJ2-7
V: TRBV7-2
CDR3: CASSSRLLYEQYF
DNA: TGTGCCAGCAGCTCACGACTACTCTACGAGCAGTACTTC

D: .
length: 13
size: .
J: TRBJ1-1
V: TRBV9
CDR3: CASSGLDNTEAFF
DNA: TGTGCCAGCAGCGGACTAGACAACACTGAAGCTTTCTTT

D: .
length: 14
size: .
J: TRBJ1-1
V: TRBV19
CDR3: CASSMGGYGPEAFF
DNA: TGTGCCAGTAGTATGGGCGGATACGGGCCTGAAGCTTTCTTT

D: .
length: 15
size: .
J: TRBJ1-1
V: TRBV28
CDR3: CASSSPGLLNTEAFF
DNA: TGTGCCAGCAGCTCTCCGGGACTGCTGAACACTGAAGCTTTCTTT

D: .
length: 16
size: once
J: TRBJ2-3
V: TRBV5-1
CDR3: CASSFIYRSISDTQYF
DNA: TGCGCCAGCAGCTTCATATACCGATCTATCTCAGATACGCAGTATTTT

D: TRBD1
length: 13
size: .
J: TRBJ1-1
V: TRBV18
CDR3: CASSRDTGEEAFF
DNA: TGTGCCAGCTCACGAGATACAGGGGAAGAGGCTTTCTTT

D: TRBD2
length: 21
size: .
J: TRBJ2-2
V: TRBV4-3
CDR3: CASSQASVGGLAARNTGELFF
DNA: TGCGCCAGCAGCCAAGCTAGCGTGGGTGGACTAGCGGCCCGGAACACCGGGGAGCTGTTTTTT

D: .
length: 15
size: once
J: TRBJ2-7
V: TRBV5-6
CDR3: CASSLVIPGDDEQYF
DNA: TGTGCCAGCAGCTTGGTAATCCCAGGGGACGACGAGCAGTACTTC

D: .
length: 14
size: .
J: TRBJ1-1
V: TRBV7-2
CDR3: CAHSMYGMNTEAFF
DNA: TGTGCCCACTCAATGTATGGGATGAACACTGAAGCTTTCTTT

D: .
length: 14
size: .
J: TRBJ1-5
V: TRBV18
CDR3: CASSPVSGDQPQHF
DNA: TGTGCCAGCTCACCAGTTTCAGGCGATCAGCCCCAGCATTTT

D: .
length: 14
size: .
J: TRBJ2-5
V: TRBV27
CDR3: CASSLSTSLETQYF
DNA: TGTGCCAGCAGTTTATCGACCAGCCTAGAGACCCAGTACTTC

D: .
length: 15
size: .
J: TRBJ2-7
V: TRBV9
CDR3: CASSATPQGSYEQYF
DNA: TGTGCCAGCAGTGCGACCCCCCAGGGAAGCTACGAGCAGTACTTC

D: TRBD1
length: 16
size: once
J: TRBJ2-5
V: TRBV2
CDR3: CASSIRRDREKTDQYF
DNA: TGTGCCAGCAGTATCCGCCGGGACAGGGAAAAGACGGACCAGTACTTC

D: TRBD1
length: 13
size: .
J: TRBJ2-1
V: TRBV5-6
CDR3: CASRDRGYNEQFF
DNA: TGTGCCAGCAGGGACAGGGGATACAATGAGCAGTTCTTC